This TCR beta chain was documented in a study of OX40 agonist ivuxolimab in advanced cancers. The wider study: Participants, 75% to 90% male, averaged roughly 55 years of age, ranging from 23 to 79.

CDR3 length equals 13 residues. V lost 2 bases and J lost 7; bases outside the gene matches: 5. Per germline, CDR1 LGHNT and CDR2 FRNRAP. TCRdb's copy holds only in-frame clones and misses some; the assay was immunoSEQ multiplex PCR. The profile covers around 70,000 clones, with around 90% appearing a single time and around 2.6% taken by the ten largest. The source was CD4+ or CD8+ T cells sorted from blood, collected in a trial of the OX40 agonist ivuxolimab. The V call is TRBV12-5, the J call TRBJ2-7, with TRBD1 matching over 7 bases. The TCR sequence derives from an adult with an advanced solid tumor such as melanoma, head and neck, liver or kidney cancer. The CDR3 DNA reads TGTGCTAGTGGTTTGCAGGGGGTGGGAGAGCAGTACTTC. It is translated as CASGLQGVGEQYF.